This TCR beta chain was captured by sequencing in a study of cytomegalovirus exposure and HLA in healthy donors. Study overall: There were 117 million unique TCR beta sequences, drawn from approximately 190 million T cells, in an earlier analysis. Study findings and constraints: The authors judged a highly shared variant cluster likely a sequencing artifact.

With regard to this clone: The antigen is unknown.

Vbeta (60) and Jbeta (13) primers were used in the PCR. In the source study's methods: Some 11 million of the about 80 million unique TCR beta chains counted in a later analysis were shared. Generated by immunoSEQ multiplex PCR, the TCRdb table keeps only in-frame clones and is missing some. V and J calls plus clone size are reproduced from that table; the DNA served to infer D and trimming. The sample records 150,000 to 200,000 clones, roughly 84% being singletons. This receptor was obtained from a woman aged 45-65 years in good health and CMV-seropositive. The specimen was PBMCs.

This CDR3 is CASSLWTSGARIGDTQYF. Written as DNA, the CDR3 is TGTGCCAGCAGCTTATGGACTAGCGGGGCCAGGATTGGAGATACGCAGTATTTT. V usage is TRBV7-6 and J usage is TRBJ2-3; 12 positions match TRBD2. The CDR3 covers 18 residues. CDR1 and CDR2 from the germline V gene are SGHVS and FNYEAQ. The V segment lost 2 bases and the J segment 5 bases; nucleotides outside the gene matches: 11.